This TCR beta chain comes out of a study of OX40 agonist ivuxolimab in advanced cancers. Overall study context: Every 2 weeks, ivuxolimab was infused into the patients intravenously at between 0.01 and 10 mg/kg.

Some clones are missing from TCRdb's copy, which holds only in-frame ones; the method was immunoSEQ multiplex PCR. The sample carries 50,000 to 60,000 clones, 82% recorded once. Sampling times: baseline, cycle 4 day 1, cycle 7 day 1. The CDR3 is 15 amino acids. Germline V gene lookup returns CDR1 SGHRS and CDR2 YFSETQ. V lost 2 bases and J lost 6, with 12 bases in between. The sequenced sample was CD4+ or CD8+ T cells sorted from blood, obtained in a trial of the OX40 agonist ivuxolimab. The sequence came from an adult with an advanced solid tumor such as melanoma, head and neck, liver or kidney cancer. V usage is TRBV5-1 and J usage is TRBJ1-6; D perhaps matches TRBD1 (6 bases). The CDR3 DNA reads TGCGCCAGCAGCTTTGCAGGGGTGCTTAATTCACCCCTCCACTTT. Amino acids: CASSFAGVLNSPLHF.